The 24 T cell receptor beta chains presented below share a single source sample, sequenced in a study of shared clonotypes between healthy human individuals. CD8 cells regarded as naive lacked CD45RO, were positively chosen for CCR7, and omitted terminally differentiated effector memory CD45RA+ cells. The repertoire was sequenced with immunoSEQ multiplex PCR; TCRdb's copy has only in-frame clones and lacks some. The table includes under 1 million clones, 80% to 95% detected once. The sample was naive CD8+ T cells sorted from blood. These receptors were taken from a man aged 25-45 years in good health.

This chain joins TRBV27 and TRBJ1-3; TRBD1 aligns across 11 bases. This CDR3 is built from 16 residues. After removal of 4 bases from V and 2 bases from J, the junction contained 4 bases not matched to a gene. Germline lookup yields CDR1 MNHEY and CDR2 SMNVEV (reference sequence). The CDR3 DNA follows: TGTGCCAGCAGTTCAGGACAGGGGGCAACTGGAAACACCATATATTTT. Translation: CASSSGQGATGNTIYF.

The chain recombines TRBV7-9 with TRBJ2-5; the D is unclear. Trimming left V 7 bases short and J 4 bases short, with 10 bases between. The CDR3 extends over 12 amino acids. Germline assignment: CDR1 SEHNR and CDR2 FQNEAQ (reference sequence). DNA of the CDR3: TGTGCCAGCATGTTGTCTCGAGAGACCCAGTACTTC. This codes for CASMLSRETQYF.

The rearrangement joins TRBV27 to TRBJ2-7, with a weak D call TRBD1 (5 bases). The CDR3 runs to 15 residues. Germline V CDR1 and CDR2: MNHEY, SMNVEV (reference sequence). The V and J ends lost 2 bases and 2 bases respectively, with 13 bases between them. The CDR3 DNA reads TGTGCCAGCAGTTTAAAGGGGCAAGGGGCCTACGAGCAGTACTTC. This gives the protein CASSLKGQGAYEQYF.

This chain links TRBV11-2 with TRBJ1-1; D gene uncertain. The V gene lost 3 bases and the J gene lost 0 bases, with 14 bases spanning the gap. The CDR3 contains 16 residues. From germline, CDR1 is SGHAT and CDR2 FQNNGV. As DNA, the CDR3 is TGTGCCAGCAGCTTTCACGGAGATCTTTTGAACACTGAAGCTTTCTTT. This encodes CASSFHGDLLNTEAFF.

This rearrangement joins TRBV29-1 to TRBJ2-2; D unresolved. V was trimmed by 4 bases and J by 6 bases, leaving 6 bases between them. CDR3 length: 11 amino acids. Germline values: CDR1 SQVTM, CDR2 ANQGSEA. The CDR3 bases are TGCAGCGTTGTACAAGCCGGGGAGCTGTTTTTT. It yields the protein CSVVQAGELFF.

CDR3 bases: TGTGCCAGCAGCCCTGTAGGGGGGGCAGATACGCAGTATTTT. Residues: CASSPVGGADTQYF. V and J are TRBV7-9 and TRBJ2-3; TRBD2 is a possible D gene (7 bases). CDR3 length: 14 residues. V shed 5 bases and J shed 4 bases, with 13 bases lying between them. CDR1 is SEHNR and CDR2 is FQNEAQ in the germline V gene (reference sequence).

This CDR3 is CASSEWRNQPQHF. The CDR3 bases are TGTGCCAGCAGTGAATGGCGCAATCAGCCCCAGCATTTT. The chain uses TRBV2 and TRBJ1-5; D call uncertain. The CDR3 loop spans 13 amino acids. The V end was cut by 2 bases, the J end by 2 bases, with 4 bases between. Germline CDR1 and CDR2: SNHLY and FYNNEI.

V and J are TRBV27 and TRBJ1-2, with 7 bases identical to TRBD1. Germline trimming cut 4 bases from V and 3 bases from J; bases unmatched to any gene: 14. In germline, CDR1 is MNHEY, CDR2 SMNVEV (reference sequence). The CDR3 is made up of 17 amino acids. The CDR3 DNA sequence: TGTGCCAGCAGTTCGACTGTGCGACAGGGCCGGCACTATGGCTACACCTTC. The encoded protein is CASSSTVRQGRHYGYTF.

The chain combines TRBV19 with TRBJ2-7, with TRBD2 matching over 7 bases. The V gene end was trimmed by 3 bases and the J gene end by 2 bases; junction bases not matched to a gene: 22. The germline V gene encodes CDR1 LNHDA and CDR2 SQIVND (reference sequence). The CDR3 loop spans 20 amino acids. The CDR3: CASSIVGRSLAESLAYEQYF. CDR3 nucleotide sequence: TGTGCCAGTAGTATTGTTGGTCGTTCGCTAGCGGAGAGTCTGGCCTACGAGCAGTACTTC.

The V gene is TRBV27, the J gene TRBJ1-5; D is uncertain. CDR3 length: 14 residues. Germline lookup yields CDR1 MNHEY and CDR2 SMNVEV (reference sequence). Trimming removed 6 bases at V and 3 bases at J, with 12 bases between. DNA of the CDR3: TGTGCCAGCAGGCCCGGACTAAACAATCAGCCCCAGCATTTT. Amino acid sequence: CASRPGLNNQPQHF.

The chain is built from TRBV29-1 and TRBJ2-3; tentatively, D is TRBD2 (5 bases). In germline, CDR1 is SQVTM, CDR2 ANQGSEA. The CDR3 covers 13 residues. V lost 6 bases to trimming and J lost 9 bases, with 19 bases between them. The CDR3 DNA is TGCAGCGTAGAGATGGAAGGAGAGGGAACGCAGTATTTT. It codes for CSVEMEGEGTQYF.

The V and J genes are TRBV28 and TRBJ1-2, with a weak D call TRBD1 (5 bases). Trimming removed 5 bases from V and 3 bases from J, with 13 bases in between. The length of the CDR3 is 14 residues. CDR1 is MDHEN, CDR2 SYDVKM, per germline. The chain's CDR3 is CASSGPWGDYGYTF. CDR3 coding DNA: TGTGCCAGCAGTGGCCCTTGGGGGGACTATGGCTACACCTTC.

This chain joins TRBV5-4 and TRBJ1-3; unclear D gene. In germline, CDR1 is SGHNT, CDR2 YYREEE (reference sequence). Deletions cut 2 bases from V and 7 bases from J, with 16 bases between. The CDR3 covers 15 residues. The CDR3 loop is CASSFTPGAVNTIYF. CDR3 nucleotide sequence: TGTGCCAGCAGCTTTACGCCAGGAGCAGTGAACACCATATATTTT.

The chain employs TRBV7-2 and TRBJ2-1, with a possible D match to TRBD1 (5 bases). Germline loops: CDR1 SGHTA, CDR2 FQGNSA. The CDR3 is made up of 21 amino acids. With 0 bases removed from V and 3 bases from J, the gap between germline ends came to 27 bases. The CDR3 region is CASSLAPLGPAAKEGYNEQFF. DNA of the CDR3: TGTGCCAGCAGCTTAGCGCCCCTGGGGCCCGCCGCGAAAGAAGGCTACAATGAGCAGTTCTTC.

This clone was detected once. J is TRBJ2-7 and V is TRBV7-2; 15 positions match TRBD2. CDR3 length: 16 amino acids. The J segment lost 5 bases and the V segment lost 5 bases, leaving 7 bases of the junction unmatched. Germline V CDR1 and CDR2: SGHTA, FQGNSA. In DNA, the CDR3 is TGTGCCAGCAGCATTGGACTAGCGGGAGGGGTGGACGAGCAGTACTTC. Protein: CASSIGLAGGVDEQYF.

CDR3 in DNA: TGCGCCAGCAGCCAAGATATATCCCCCTCTCTCGAGCAGTACTTC. Its protein is CASSQDISPSLEQYF. This sequence joins TRBV4-3 and TRBJ2-7; no clear D. The germline V gene has CDR1 LGHNA and CDR2 YSLEER. The V and J ends lost 0 bases and 6 bases respectively, with 15 bases between them. There are 15 residues in the CDR3.

In nucleotides, the CDR3 is TGTGCCATCAGCGACCGAGCGGGAGGGACCTCTAACAATGAGCAGTTCTTC. This gives the protein CAISDRAGGTSNNEQFF. This rearrangement joins TRBV10-3 to TRBJ2-1, with 10 nucleotides matching TRBD2. Germline V CDR1 and CDR2: ENHRY, SYGVKD. The ends lost 6 bases at V and 5 bases at J; junction bases unmatched: 13. There are 17 residues in the CDR3.

This chain uses TRBV9 with TRBJ2-2, with 11 positions matching TRBD2. Trimming at V came to 3 bases and at J to 7 bases, leaving 11 bases not matched to a gene. This CDR3 comprises 17 residues. Per the germline V gene, CDR1 is SGDLS and CDR2 is YYNGEE. CDR3 protein: CASSEVPLAGAGGELFF. CDR3 bases: TGTGCCAGCAGCGAGGTCCCACTAGCGGGAGCGGGCGGGGAGCTGTTTTTT.

The chain couples TRBV7-8 to TRBJ2-7; 11 bases are a match to TRBD2. Germline loops: CDR1 SGHVS, CDR2 FQNEAQ. The CDR3 length is 18 residues. V trimming: 3 bases; J trimming: 3 bases; junction bases outside the gene matches: 13. The CDR3 DNA sequence: TGTGCCAGCAGCTTTAAACTAGCGGGAGACACTCCGTTCTACGAGCAGTACTTC. This encodes CASSFKLAGDTPFYEQYF.

The rearrangement uses TRBV27 and TRBJ2-7, with 10 bases fitting TRBD1. The CDR3 covers 16 residues. With V trimmed by 3 bases and J by 6 bases, 11 bases remained unmatched. Germline V gene data show CDR1 as MNHEY and CDR2 as SMNVEV (reference sequence). The CDR3 region is CASSFTGTGEGLEQYF. DNA of the CDR3: TGTGCCAGCAGTTTTACCGGGACAGGGGAAGGTCTCGAGCAGTACTTC.

V gene TRBV28 combines with J gene TRBJ1-2; D not resolved. CDR1 is MDHEN and CDR2 is SYDVKM in the germline V gene. The CDR3 sequence is 14 residues long. V was trimmed by 7 bases and J by 0 bases, leaving 12 bases between them. The CDR3 nucleotides are TGTGCCAGCAAGTTGGAGGGAACTAACTATGGCTACACCTTC. Protein: CASKLEGTNYGYTF.

The V and J genes are TRBV13 and TRBJ2-7; perhaps D is TRBD1 or TRBD2 (6 bases each). Trimming took 3 bases from V and 6 from J, leaving 12 bases between them. This CDR3 contains 13 residues. Germline V gene lookup returns CDR1 PRHDT and CDR2 FYEKMQ (reference sequence). CDR3 DNA sequence: TGTGCCAGCAGCTTGGGGGGCGGGGCCGAGCAGTACTTC. This translates into CASSLGGGAEQYF.

CDR3 amino acids: CASSVGDRGPNGYTF. CDR3 bases: TGTGCCAGCAGCGTAGGGGACAGGGGGCCCAATGGCTACACCTTC. This rearrangement joins TRBV9 to TRBJ1-2; 12 bases are a match to TRBD1. Germline V gene sequence: CDR1 SGDLS, CDR2 YYNGEE. With 0 bases clipped from V and 6 bases from J, the junction kept 3 bases outside the gene matches. This CDR3 contains 15 residues.

This chain joins TRBV7-9 and TRBJ2-7; D is ambiguous. The V gene's germline CDR1 is SEHNR and CDR2 FQNEAQ (reference sequence). V gave up 1 base and J gave up 3 bases, with 16 bases separating them. There are 16 residues in the CDR3. This chain's CDR3 is CASSLGLGQWGYEQYF. CDR3 in DNA: TGTGCCAGCAGCTTAGGTTTAGGTCAGTGGGGCTACGAGCAGTACTTC.